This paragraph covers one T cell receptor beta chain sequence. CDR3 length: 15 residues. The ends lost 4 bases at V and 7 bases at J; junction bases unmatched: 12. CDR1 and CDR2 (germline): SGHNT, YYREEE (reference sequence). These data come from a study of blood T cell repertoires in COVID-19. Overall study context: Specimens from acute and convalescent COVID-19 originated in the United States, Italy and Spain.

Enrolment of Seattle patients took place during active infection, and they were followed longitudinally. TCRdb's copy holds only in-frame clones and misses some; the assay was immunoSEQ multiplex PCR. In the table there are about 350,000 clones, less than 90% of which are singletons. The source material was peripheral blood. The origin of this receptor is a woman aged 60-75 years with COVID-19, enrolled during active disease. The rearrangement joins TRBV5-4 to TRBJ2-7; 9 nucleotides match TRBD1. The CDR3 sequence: CASSLRGTGIHEQYF. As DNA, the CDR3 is TGTGCCAGCAGCCTCCGAGGGACAGGGATCCATGAGCAGTACTTC.